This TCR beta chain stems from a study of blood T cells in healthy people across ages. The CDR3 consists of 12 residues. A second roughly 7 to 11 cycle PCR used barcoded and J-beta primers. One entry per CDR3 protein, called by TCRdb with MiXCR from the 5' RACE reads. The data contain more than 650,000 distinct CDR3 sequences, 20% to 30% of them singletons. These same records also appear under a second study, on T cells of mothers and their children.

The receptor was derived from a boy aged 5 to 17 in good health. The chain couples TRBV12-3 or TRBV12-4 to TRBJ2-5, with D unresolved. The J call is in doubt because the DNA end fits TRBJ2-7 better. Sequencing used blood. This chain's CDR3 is CASSANRYEQYF. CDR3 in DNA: TGTGCCAGCAGCGCAAATCGCTACGAGCAGTACTTC.